This T cell receptor (beta chain) was recovered during a study of cytomegalovirus exposure and HLA in healthy donors listed by TCRdb under 2017. Background for the entire study: The roughly 700 repertoires of the first cohort and the roughly 120 validation repertoires were produced on the same platform, according to a later analysis. The study aimed to test whether cataloging public T cell receptors could reveal signatures of past pathogen exposure. A separate validation cohort of roughly 120 different subjects was used in addition to the roughly 700-subject first cohort. To predict cytomegalovirus infection status, the study brought together high-throughput TCR immunosequencing, statistical association of individual TCRs with disease status, and machine learning.

The donors were included in the validation cohort of some 120 subjects, a group kept apart from the roughly 680-subject first cohort. Trimming removed 3 bases from V and 3 bases from J, leaving 11 bases between the germline ends. The germline V gene gives CDR1 as KGHSH and CDR2 as LQKENI. The CDR3 measures 14 amino acids from cysteine to phenylalanine. Left in the record is the CDR3 DNA by itself, 42 bases read in frame from the first base. Of note for this clone: No antigen is known for it. Base qualities are missing; no much larger clone stands one base away.

Points the paper makes about the study in general: The validation cohort had no HLA typing available for a later analysis, so co-occurrence within that cohort was assessed over all 120 or so repertoires. Most TCR sequences were seen in very few donors, while some public TCRs were found in many individuals. In vitro tests confirmed that a few of the cytomegalovirus-associated TCR beta chains recognize cytomegalovirus antigens. In both the original and validation cohorts, the classifier was reported to diagnose cytomegalovirus status with high specificity and sensitivity. In the study, about 150 TCR beta chains were listed as associated with cytomegalovirus. A later analysis found that TCRs clustered in the first cohort also tended to co-occur in the 120 validation repertoires, with about 94% of cluster scores above 0. It was suggested by the authors that the approach could potentially be generalized to other disease states and immunological phenotypes.

Library construction relied on the immunoSEQ multiplex PCR assay. Under the source paper's analysis protocol: To diagnose cytomegalovirus status from the catalog of TCR beta chain sequences, a statistical classification framework was built. TCRdb took this table from immuneACCESS and kept in-frame rearrangements with V and J called. Such tables lack part of the clones; where checked against another copy, unresolved V genes explain under half of the gap, and the rest is unexplained. V and J calls and clone size follow that table, whereas D and trimming were derived from the DNA. The sample table holds about 120,000 clones, of which approximately 88% were seen once. The ten largest clones capture more than 5% of the sample.

Sequencing used PBMCs. This TCR came from a woman between 18 and 29 years old in good health and CMV-seropositive. The chain was built from TRBV18 and TRBJ2-5; the D gene is perhaps TRBD1, on 6 matching bases. The sequence in DNA is TGTGCCAGCTCACCCCGACAGGCCGAAGAGACCCAGTACTTC. This gives the protein CASSPRQAEETQYF.